The 29 T cell receptor beta chains given below trace back to one sample, sequenced in a study of blood T cell repertoires in COVID-19. This table comes from immunoSEQ multiplex PCR, and its TCRdb copy is limited to in-frame clones, with some not included. The sample lists about 100,000 clones; 70% to 90% were seen once. Material for sequencing was peripheral blood. Source of these receptors: a man aged 45 to 65 with active or convalescent COVID-19.

The chain is built from TRBV5-1 and TRBJ2-5; D gene uncertain. Germline CDR1 and CDR2: SGHRS and YFSETQ. V lost 0 bases and J 5 bases, leaving 17 bases between the germline ends. This CDR3 contains 16 residues. For the CDR3, the DNA is TGCGCCAGCAGCTTGGACACTCCACGGCTCGGGGAGACCCAGTACTTC. Its translation: CASSLDTPRLGETQYF.

The chain carries TRBV9 and TRBJ2-1, with D tentatively TRBD2 (6 bases). This CDR3 region has 19 residues. Per germline, CDR1 SGDLS and CDR2 YYNGEE. The V end was cut by 0 bases, the J end by 2 bases, with 21 bases between. The CDR3 DNA sequence: TGTGCCAGCAGCGTAGACCTGAGAGCCGGGAGAGATACCTACAATGAGCAGTTCTTC. Protein: CASSVDLRAGRDTYNEQFF.

The rearrangement joins TRBV9 to TRBJ2-5; D gene uncertain. Trimming stripped 2 bases from V and 5 bases from J, with 10 bases between. In germline, CDR1 is SGDLS, CDR2 YYNGEE. This CDR3 is built from 13 residues. The CDR3 DNA reads as TGTGCCAGCAGCGTTGAACCCCGGGAGACCCAGTACTTC. Amino acid sequence: CASSVEPRETQYF.

The CDR3 DNA sequence: TGTGCCAGCAGTGTTCTACCGGGACAGGGGAACTATGGCTACACCTTC. Protein product: CASSVLPGQGNYGYTF. The chain uses TRBV6-1 and TRBJ1-2; the match to TRBD1 covers 10 bases. V gave up 4 bases and J gave up 2 bases; unmatched junction bases: 7. The CDR3 totals 16 residues. Germline V gives CDR1 MNHNS, CDR2 SASEGT.

The chain links TRBV7-3 to TRBJ2-1; TRBD2 aligns across 7 bases. The V gene's germline CDR1 is SGHTA and CDR2 FQGTGA. CDR3 length: 13 amino acids. V lost 7 bases, J lost 4 bases, and 4 bases stayed unmatched. As DNA, the CDR3 is TGTGCCAGCACTAGCGGACCTTACAATGAGCAGTTCTTC. This encodes CASTSGPYNEQFF.

The rearrangement links TRBV5-1 to TRBJ1-2; D is undetermined. Germline-derived CDR1 and CDR2 are SGHRS and YFSETQ. The CDR3 loop spans 14 amino acids. V lost 3 bases and J lost 6, with 15 bases in between. Here the CDR3 DNA reads TGCGCCAGCAGCTCCGTCGGGGATCTAAATGGCTACACCTTC. Translated: CASSSVGDLNGYTF.

This clone has only one observation. In DNA, the CDR3 is TGTGCCAGCAACCCAGCGGGAGGCTTATCCTACGAGCAGTACTTC. It translates to CASNPAGGLSYEQYF. The chain carries TRBV27 and TRBJ2-7, with 9 positions matching TRBD2. This CDR3 has 15 amino acids. V shed 7 bases and J 1 base; nucleotides not matched to a gene: 8. Per the germline V gene, CDR1 is MNHEY and CDR2 is SMNVEV (reference sequence).

This sequence joins TRBV5-6 and TRBJ2-1, with D possibly TRBD2 on 5 matching bases. The CDR3 is made up of 13 amino acids. The V end was cut by 6 bases, the J end by 5 bases, with 12 bases between. The V gene's germline CDR1 is SGHDT and CDR2 YYEEEE. The CDR3 reads CASTRLGDNEQFF. CDR3 in DNA: TGTGCCAGCACCCGGTTGGGAGACAATGAGCAGTTCTTC.

This clone was found once. This chain connects TRBV19 to TRBJ2-2, with 7 bases aligning to TRBD1. The CDR3 is 15 residues long. Germline CDR1 and CDR2: LNHDA and SQIVND (reference sequence). J lost 6 bases, V lost 10 bases, and 14 bases had no gene match. This CDR3 is CAIFPDRISPGELFF. In nucleotides, the CDR3 is TGTGCCATCTTTCCGGACAGGATCTCTCCCGGGGAGCTGTTTTTT.

A single count supports this clone. V gene TRBV30 combines with J gene TRBJ2-3; TRBD2 agrees at 7 bases. Germline V gene lookup returns CDR1 GTSNPN and CDR2 SVGIG (reference sequence). Trimming cost V 8 bases and J 3 bases; bases outside gene matches: 8. The CDR3 totals 13 residues. Here the CDR3 reads CAGTGEGTDTQYF. CDR3 coding DNA: TGTGCCGGGACCGGGGAGGGAACAGATACGCAGTATTTT.

The rearrangement uses TRBV19 and TRBJ2-5, with 8 bases that match TRBD2. This CDR3 is built from 14 residues. Germline V gene lookup returns CDR1 LNHDA and CDR2 SQIVND (reference sequence). V lost 4 bases, J lost 2 bases, and 3 bases stayed unmatched. CDR3 amino acids: CASSRASGQETQYF. The CDR3 DNA reads TGTGCCAGTAGTAGGGCTAGCGGGCAAGAGACCCAGTACTTC.

V and J are TRBV5-1 and TRBJ1-2; 9 nucleotides align to TRBD1. Trimming removed 0 bases from V and 7 bases from J; junction bases left unmatched: 4. Germline CDR1 SGHRS, CDR2 YFSETQ. The CDR3 consists of 14 residues. CDR3 DNA sequence: TGCGCCAGCAGCTTGGGGGACAGGGTCGGTGGCTACACCTTC. Translation: CASSLGDRVGGYTF.

This chain links TRBV5-1 with TRBJ1-2; 10 bases line up with TRBD1. After removal of 4 bases from V and 6 bases from J, the junction contained 6 bases not matched to a gene. The CDR3 covers 14 residues. CDR1 and CDR2 (germline): SGHRS, YFSETQ. CDR3 sequence: CASSGRTGGDGYTF. Written as DNA, the CDR3 is TGCGCCAGCAGCGGGAGGACAGGGGGAGATGGCTACACCTTC.

The chain is built from TRBV12-5 and TRBJ2-3; TRBD2 matches at 9 bases. Germline values: CDR1 LGHNT, CDR2 FRNRAP. The length of the CDR3 is 15 residues. Losses at the gene ends were 1 base for V and 3 bases for J; bases not matched to a gene: 2. This CDR3 is CASGLATSGTDTQYF. CDR3 in DNA: TGTGCTAGTGGTTTGGCAACTAGCGGGACAGATACGCAGTATTTT.

This clone showed up many times. The chain has TRBV10-3 and TRBJ1-4, with D possibly matching TRBD1 (6 bases). Germline loops: CDR1 ENHRY, CDR2 SYGVKD. The ends were cut back, 10 bases at V and 1 base at J, with 19 bases in the middle. The CDR3 has 16 residues. This CDR3 is CATKTSNRETNEKLFF. The CDR3 DNA is TGTGCCACTAAAACAAGCAACAGGGAAACTAATGAAAAACTGTTTTTT.

The V call is TRBV19, the J call TRBJ2-7, with D maybe TRBD1 (5 bases). Trimming took off 3 bases at V and 6 bases at J, with 15 bases between the two ends. The germline V gene has CDR1 LNHDA and CDR2 SQIVND (reference sequence). The CDR3 sequence is 14 residues long. The CDR3 is CASSIVGQGSEQYF. CDR3 sequence (DNA): TGTGCCAGTAGTATTGTTGGGCAGGGAAGCGAGCAGTACTTC.

The chain couples TRBV13 to TRBJ1-5, with D hard to call. Germline V gene data show CDR1 as PRHDT and CDR2 as FYEKMQ (reference sequence). The CDR3 has 15 amino acids. V lost 6 bases and J lost 1, with 13 bases in between. The CDR3 nucleotides read TGTGCCAGCAGTCTAAGAGGGTTGAGCAATCAGCCCCAGCATTTT. Its translation is CASSLRGLSNQPQHF. Full variable domain (outside the CDR3, taken from reference TRBV13 and TRBJ1-5): AAGVIQSPRHLIKEKRETATLKCYPIPRHDTVYWYQQGPGQDPQFLISFYEKMQSDKGSIPDRFSAQQFSDYHSELNMSSLELGDSALYFCASSLRGLSNQPQHFGDGTRLSIL.

This chain uses TRBV7-9 with TRBJ2-7; TRBD2 agrees at 8 bases. CDR3 length: 14 amino acids. V lost 6 bases, J lost 6 bases, and 10 bases stayed unmatched. Germline-derived CDR1 and CDR2 are SEHNR and FQNEAQ (reference sequence). The CDR3 spells CASSFSGTALEQYF. The CDR3 nucleotides are TGTGCCAGCAGTTTTAGCGGGACCGCCCTCGAGCAGTACTTC. Full variable domain (outside the CDR3, taken from reference TRBV7-9 and TRBJ2-7): DTGVSQNPRHKITKRGQNVTFRCDPISEHNRLYWYRQTLGQGPEFLTYFQNEAQLEKSRLLSDRFSAERPKGSFSTLEIQRTEQGDSAMYLCASSFSGTALEQYFGPGTRLTVT.

This chain links TRBV7-9 with TRBJ1-2; no definite D call. CDR3 length: 16 residues. Germline V gene sequence: CDR1 SEHNR, CDR2 FQNEAQ (reference sequence). V lost 1 base to trimming and J lost 0 bases, with 12 bases between them. The DNA of the CDR3 is TGTGCCAGCAGCTTAGTCCCCGGGAGGCCTAACTATGGCTACACCTTC. Translated: CASSLVPGRPNYGYTF.

The rearrangement uses TRBV18 and TRBJ2-7; D not resolved. Trimming took 3 bases from V and 4 from J, leaving 4 bases between them. The CDR3 extends over 11 amino acids. CDR1 and CDR2 (germline): KGHSH, LQKENI. CDR3 protein: CASSPPYEQYF. Written as DNA, the CDR3 is TGTGCCAGCTCACCCCCGTACGAGCAGTACTTC.

This clone was recorded only once. The chain recombines TRBV7-2 with TRBJ2-3, with D tentatively TRBD2 (5 bases). The CDR3 spans 14 residues. Between the trimmed V and J ends, which lost 4 bases and 0 bases, there was a span of 8 bases. In germline, CDR1 is SGHTA, CDR2 FQGNSA. Here the CDR3 reads CASSSGISTDTQYF. CDR3 in DNA: TGTGCCAGCAGCTCCGGGATCAGCACAGATACGCAGTATTTT.

V gene TRBV25-1 combines with J gene TRBJ1-1; D not resolved. CDR1 MGHDK and CDR2 SYGVNS come from the germline V gene. This CDR3 has 15 residues. Trimming stripped 1 base from V and 0 bases from J, with 9 bases between. CDR3 loop: CASSEFGDMNTEAFF. The CDR3 DNA is TGTGCCAGCAGTGAATTTGGCGACATGAACACTGAAGCTTTCTTT.

The chain has TRBV21-1 and TRBJ2-5; the table's TRBD1 call for D was not verified on the DNA. TRBV21-1 has pseudogene status. The CDR3 has 13 amino acids. CDR3 sequence (DNA): TGTGCCAGCAGCAAGCAGGGTCAAGAGACCCAGTACTTC. Protein product: CASSKQGQETQYF.

The rearrangement links TRBV7-2 to TRBJ1-1; D is uncertain. V was clipped by 4 bases and J by 3 bases, with 15 bases between them. The V gene's germline CDR1 is SGHTA and CDR2 FQGNSA. CDR3 length: 15 amino acids. Written as DNA, the CDR3 is TGTGCCAGCAGCTCTAGTCTGGCAGCACACACTGAAGCTTTCTTT. It translates to CASSSSLAAHTEAFF.

To note about this clone: The sample contains more than one DNA sequence encoding this CDR3. This sequence joins TRBV5-1 and TRBJ2-3; D is uncertain. The CDR3 is 13 residues long. Germline V gene data show CDR1 as SGHRS and CDR2 as YFSETQ. V was trimmed by 0 bases and J by 1 base, leaving 3 bases between them. The CDR3 sequence is CASSLAGTDTQYF. The CDR3 nucleotides read TGCGCCAGCAGCTTGGCGGGCACAGATACGCAGTATTTT. Full variable domain (rest looked up from reference TRBV5-1 and TRBJ2-3): KAGVTQTPRYLIKTRGQQVTLSCSPISGHRSVSWYQQTPGQGLQFLFEYFSETQRNKGNFPGRFSGRQFSNSRSEMNVSTLELGDSALYLCASSLAGTDTQYFGPGTRLTVL.

The V and J genes are TRBV2 and TRBJ2-3; 7 bases agree with TRBD2. The germline gives CDR1 SNHLY, CDR2 FYNNEI. Trimming at V came to 4 bases and at J to 3 bases, leaving 7 bases not matched to a gene. CDR3 size: 15 residues. CDR3 DNA sequence: TGTGCCAGCAGTGTGGGGCGGGAGTTAACAGATACGCAGTATTTT. Protein: CASSVGRELTDTQYF.

The chain couples TRBV14 to TRBJ1-2, with 7 bases identical to TRBD1. Germline loops: CDR1 SGHDN, CDR2 FVKESK. There are 14 residues in the CDR3. Unmatched junction bases numbered 8, after V lost 2 bases and J lost 8 bases. The CDR3 loop reads CASSQKGQNWGYTF. The CDR3 DNA follows: TGTGCCAGCAGCCAAAAGGGACAGAATTGGGGCTACACCTTC.

This clone was detected only once. This sequence joins TRBV29-1 and TRBJ2-1, with TRBD1 matching over 11 bases. V lost 5 bases to trimming and J lost 3 bases; unmatched junction nucleotides: 3. Per the germline V gene, CDR1 is SQVTM and CDR2 is ANQGSEA. This CDR3 has 14 amino acids. The CDR3 loop is CSVSDRGRYNEQFF. DNA of the CDR3: TGCAGCGTTTCGGACAGGGGGCGCTACAATGAGCAGTTCTTC.

The CDR3 loop is CAWSPVSGNTIYF. In DNA form, the CDR3 reads TGTGCCTGGAGTCCTGTCTCTGGAAACACCATATATTTT. J is TRBJ1-3 and V is TRBV30, with D hard to call. Germline CDR1 GTSNPN, CDR2 SVGIG (reference sequence). The V and J ends lost 2 bases and 0 bases respectively, with 5 bases between them. This CDR3 has 13 residues. Using reference TRBV30 and TRBJ1-3 for the parts outside the CDR3, the full variable domain is SQTIHQWPATLVQPVGSPLSLECTVEGTSNPNLYWYRQAAGRGLQLLFYSVGIGQISSEVPQNLSASRPQDRQFILSSKKLLLSDSGFYLCAWSPVSGNTIYFGEGSWLTVV.